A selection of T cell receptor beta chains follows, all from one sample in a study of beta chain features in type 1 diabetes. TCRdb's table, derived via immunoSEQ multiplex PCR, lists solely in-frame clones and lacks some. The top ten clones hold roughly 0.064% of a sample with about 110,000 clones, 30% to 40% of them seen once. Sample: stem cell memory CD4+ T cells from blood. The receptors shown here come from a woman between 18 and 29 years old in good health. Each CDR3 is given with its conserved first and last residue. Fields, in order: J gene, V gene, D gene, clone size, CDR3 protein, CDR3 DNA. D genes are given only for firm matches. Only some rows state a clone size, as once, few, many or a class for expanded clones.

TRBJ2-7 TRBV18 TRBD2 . CASSPIAGASYEQYF TGTGCCAGCTCACCAATAGCGGGCGCCTCCTACGAGCAGTACTTC
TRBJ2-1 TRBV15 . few CATSRGMTPSYNEQFF TGTGCCACCAGCAGAGGGATGACTCCTTCCTACAATGAGCAGTTCTTC
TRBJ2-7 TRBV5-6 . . CASSPLLGPSTIYEQYF TGTGCCAGCAGCCCTCTACTGGGCCCCTCCACGATCTACGAGCAGTACTTC
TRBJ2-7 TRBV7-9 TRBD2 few CASSLGLLAGDSYEQYF TGTGCCAGCAGCTTAGGCCTACTAGCGGGGGACTCCTACGAGCAGTACTTC
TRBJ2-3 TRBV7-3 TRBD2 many CASSLGLAGVHTQYF TGTGCCAGCAGCCTAGGACTAGCGGGAGTACATACGCAGTATTTT
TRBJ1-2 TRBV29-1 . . CSAPYFIWGESDGYTF TGCAGCGCGCCTTATTTTATATGGGGCGAAAGCGATGGCTACACCTTC
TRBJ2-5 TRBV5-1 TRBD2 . CASSLRGRGETQYF TGCGCCAGCAGCTTGCGCGGGAGAGGGGAGACCCAGTACTTC
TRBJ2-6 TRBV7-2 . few CASSTKGAGANVLTF TGTGCCAGCAGCACAAAGGGGGCTGGGGCCAACGTCCTGACTTTC
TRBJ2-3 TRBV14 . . CASSQEEGRASHTQYF TGTGCCAGCAGCCAAGAGGAGGGTAGGGCCTCTCATACGCAGTATTTT
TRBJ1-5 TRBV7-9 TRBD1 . CASSGDRNQPQHF TGTGCCAGCAGCGGGGACAGAAATCAGCCCCAGCATTTT
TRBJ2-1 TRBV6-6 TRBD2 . CASAESGRRNEQFF TGTGCCAGCGCTGAGAGCGGGAGAAGGAATGAGCAGTTCTTC
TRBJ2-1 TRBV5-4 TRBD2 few CASSLTSGANNEQFF TGTGCCAGCAGCCTAACTAGCGGAGCAAACAATGAGCAGTTCTTC
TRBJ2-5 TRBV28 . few CASTQRGGSPLKAQYF TGTGCCAGCACCCAAAGGGGTGGGTCGCCGTTAAAGGCCCAGTACTTC
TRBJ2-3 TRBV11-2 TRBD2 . CASSPRLASTDTQYF TGTGCCAGCAGCCCCCGACTAGCGAGCACAGATACGCAGTATTTT
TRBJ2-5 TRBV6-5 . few CASTRQETQYF TGTGCCAGCACTCGGCAAGAGACCCAGTACTTC
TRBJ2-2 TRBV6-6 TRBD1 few CASLNSGGSGELFF TGTGCCAGCCTAAACTCAGGGGGCTCCGGGGAGCTGTTTTTT
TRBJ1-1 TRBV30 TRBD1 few CAWKGQRLEAFF TGTGCCTGGAAGGGACAGCGACTTGAAGCTTTCTTT
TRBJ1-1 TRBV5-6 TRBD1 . CASSLGDRGWTEAFF TGTGCCAGCAGCTTGGGGGACAGGGGCTGGACTGAAGCTTTCTTT
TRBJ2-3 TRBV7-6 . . CASSLTSLTDTQYF TGTGCCAGCAGCTTAACTAGCCTCACAGATACGCAGTATTTT
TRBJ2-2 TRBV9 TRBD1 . CASSGYRGRAGELFF TGTGCCAGCAGCGGGTACAGGGGGCGAGCCGGGGAGCTGTTTTTT
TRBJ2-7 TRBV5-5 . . CASSLAASGYYEQYF TGTGCCAGCAGCTTGGCCGCCAGCGGGTACTACGAGCAGTACTTC
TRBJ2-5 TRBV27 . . CASSFNGRETQYF TGTGCCAGCAGTTTTAACGGGAGAGAGACCCAGTACTTC
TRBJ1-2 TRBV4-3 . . CASSQAYDTNYGYTF TGCGCCAGCAGCCAAGCATACGACACTAACTATGGCTACACCTTC
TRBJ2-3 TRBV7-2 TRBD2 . CASSLVGTSGSYTDTQYF TGTGCCAGCAGCTTAGTGGGGACTAGCGGGAGCTACACAGATACGCAGTATTTT
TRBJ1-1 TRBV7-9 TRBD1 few CASSASTGFGTEAFF TGTGCCAGCAGCGCCTCGACAGGGTTTGGGACTGAAGCTTTCTTT
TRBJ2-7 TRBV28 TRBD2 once CASSTEGSGIGEQYF TGTGCCAGCAGTACCGAGGGGAGCGGGATTGGGGAGCAGTACTTC
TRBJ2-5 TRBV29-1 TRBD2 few CSVELAGVGETQYF TGCAGCGTTGAACTAGCGGGAGTTGGTGAGACCCAGTACTTC
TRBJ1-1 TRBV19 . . CASSFLATGMNTEAFF TGTGCCAGTAGTTTCTTGGCCACAGGCATGAACACTGAAGCTTTCTTT
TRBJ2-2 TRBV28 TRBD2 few CASRDLAGGAGELFF TGTGCCAGCAGGGATCTAGCGGGAGGGGCCGGGGAGCTGTTTTTT